Listed below are T cell receptor beta chains from one sample, sequenced in a study of blood T cell repertoires in COVID-19. Only in-frame clones appear in the TCRdb table, and some are missing; sequencing was by immunoSEQ multiplex PCR. Of 250,000 to 350,000 clones in the sample, around 87% were seen once. Sequencing input: PBMCs or T cells enriched from blood (not recorded which). The source of these receptors is a woman aged 18-29 years who had recovered from COVID-19. Both conserved end residues are part of each CDR3. The order of the fields is D gene, clone size, V gene, J gene, CDR3 protein, CDR3 DNA. A D gene is named only where the DNA matches it firmly. Size is stated for part of the rows, as once, few or many counts, or as a class when the clone is expanded.

.,.,TRBV4-2,TRBJ1-2,CASSQDLGSGYGYTF,TGTGCCAGCAGCCAAGATCTTGGGAGTGGCTATGGCTACACCTTC
.,.,TRBV6-5,TRBJ2-5,CASRAGLSQETQYF,TGTGCCAGCAGGGCGGGTCTCTCTCAAGAGACCCAGTACTTC
.,.,TRBV7-2,TRBJ1-2,CASSTGGGTRQGYTF,TGTGCCAGCAGTACCGGCGGGGGAACCCGTCAGGGCTACACCTTC
TRBD2,.,TRBV3-1/TRBV3-2,TRBJ2-3,CASSPSGGAHTQYF,TGTGCCAGCAGCCCTAGCGGGGGGGCCCATACGCAGTATTTT
TRBD1,.,TRBV5-1,TRBJ2-5,CASSLLTGVQETQYF,TGCGCCAGCAGCTTGCTGACAGGGGTCCAAGAGACCCAGTACTTC
.,.,TRBV5-1,TRBJ2-5,CASSLALALQETQYF,TGCGCCAGCAGCTTGGCCTTGGCTCTCCAAGAGACCCAGTACTTC
TRBD1,.,TRBV5-6,TRBJ1-5,CASSKGQGGGQPQHF,TGTGCCAGCAGCAAAGGACAGGGCGGAGGTCAGCCCCAGCATTTT
.,.,TRBV19,TRBJ1-2,CASSIGGTNYGYTF,TGTGCCAGTAGTATCGGGGGGACTAACTATGGCTACACCTTC
.,.,TRBV5-1,TRBJ2-5,CASSSRETQYF,TGCGCCAGCAGCTCTAGGGAGACCCAGTACTTC
.,once,TRBV3-1/TRBV3-2,TRBJ1-3,CASNARVGNTIYF,TGTGCCAGCAACGCCAGGGTGGGAAACACCATATATTTT
TRBD1,.,TRBV9,TRBJ1-1,CASRAGGGDTEAFF,TGTGCCAGCAGGGCAGGGGGTGGGGACACTGAAGCTTTCTTT
.,.,TRBV2,TRBJ2-2,CASSVNRVTGELFF,TGTGCCAGCAGTGTTAACAGGGTAACCGGGGAGCTGTTTTTT
.,.,TRBV5-6,TRBJ2-7,CASSTGGGTWQYF,TGTGCCAGCAGCACCGGAGGAGGGACGTGGCAGTACTTC
TRBD1,few,TRBV19,TRBJ1-1,CASSPRQGGTEAFF,TGTGCCAGTAGTCCACGACAGGGAGGCACTGAAGCTTTCTTT
TRBD1,.,TRBV6-5,TRBJ2-4,CASATGGIQYF,TGTGCCAGCGCCACAGGGGGCATTCAGTACTTC
.,.,TRBV18,TRBJ1-3,CASSPSGVVSGNTIYF,TGTGCCAGCTCACCGTCCGGTGTGGTGTCAGGAAACACCATATATTTT
TRBD2,.,TRBV6-5,TRBJ2-3,CASKLVGGGRDTQYF,TGTGCCAGCAAGCTGGTTGGCGGGGGGAGGGATACGCAGTATTTT
TRBD1,.,TRBV5-6,TRBJ1-5,CASSPTGGQPQHF,TGTGCCAGCAGCCCGACAGGGGGGCAGCCCCAGCATTTT
.,.,TRBV7-9,TRBJ1-4,CASSRLEGSEKLFF,TGTGCCAGCAGCCGCCTTGAGGGTTCCGAAAAACTGTTTTTT
.,.,TRBV2,TRBJ2-3,CASTSTDTQYF,TGTGCCAGCACTAGCACAGATACGCAGTATTTT
TRBD2,few,TRBV5-4,TRBJ2-7,CASSHGRGDYEQYF,TGTGCCAGCAGCCACGGGCGGGGGGACTACGAGCAGTACTTC
.,.,TRBV7-6,TRBJ2-1,CASSLGFGWSSYNEQFF,TGTGCCAGCAGCTTAGGGTTTGGCTGGAGCTCCTACAATGAGCAGTTCTTC
.,.,TRBV9,TRBJ1-1,CASSVDPGGEAFF,TGTGCCAGCAGCGTAGACCCGGGGGGCGAAGCTTTCTTT
.,.,TRBV7-9,TRBJ2-7,CASSPGTYEQYF,TGTGCCAGCAGCCCGGGTACCTACGAGCAGTACTTC
TRBD1,.,TRBV18,TRBJ1-6,CASSSTGESPLHF,TGTGCCAGCTCATCGACAGGGGAATCACCCCTCCACTTT
TRBD1,.,TRBV5-4,TRBJ2-5,CASSLGTGSETQYF,TGTGCCAGCAGCTTAGGGACAGGGAGTGAGACCCAGTACTTC
TRBD1,.,TRBV7-8,TRBJ1-2,CASSWTGSNYGYTF,TGTGCCAGCAGCTGGACAGGGTCAAACTATGGCTACACCTTC
TRBD2,.,TRBV11-2,TRBJ2-7,CASSLVLAGEQYF,TGTGCCAGCAGCTTAGTGCTAGCGGGAGAGCAGTACTTC
TRBD2,.,TRBV18,TRBJ2-3,CASSPKAGQSTDTQYF,TGTGCCAGCTCTCCTAAAGCGGGGCAAAGCACAGATACGCAGTATTTT
.,.,TRBV7-8,TRBJ2-1,CASSYPSSGPAYNEQFF,TGTGCCAGCAGCTACCCTAGCTCCGGGCCGGCCTACAATGAGCAGTTCTTC
.,once,TRBV5-1,TRBJ1-5,CASSSTVNQPQHF,TGCGCCAGCAGCTCTACAGTTAATCAGCCCCAGCATTTT
.,.,TRBV5-1,TRBJ1-1,CASSPGGGRATEAFF,TGCGCCAGCAGCCCGGGAGGTGGGCGGGCCACTGAAGCTTTCTTT
.,.,TRBV4-2,TRBJ1-6,CASSQDGAAPISSYNSPLHF,TGTGCCAGCAGCCAAGATGGGGCAGCTCCAATAAGCTCCTATAATTCACCCCTCCACTTT
TRBD1,.,TRBV27,TRBJ2-7,CASSSGTVEQYF,TGTGCCAGCAGTTCCGGGACAGTAGAGCAGTACTTC
TRBD2,.,TRBV4-2,TRBJ2-5,CASSQGGLAGHQETQYF,TGTGCCAGCAGCCAGGGGGGGTTAGCGGGACACCAAGAGACCCAGTACTTC
TRBD1,.,TRBV10-2,TRBJ2-7,CASLRTGSNYEQYF,TGCGCCAGCCTCAGGACAGGGTCTAACTACGAGCAGTACTTC
.,.,TRBV5-5,TRBJ1-1,CASSEQGMRTEAFF,TGTGCCAGCAGCGAGCAGGGAATGAGGACTGAAGCTTTCTTT
.,.,TRBV2,TRBJ2-3,CASSEVLGHTTDTQYF,TGTGCCAGCAGTGAAGTATTGGGGCACACCACAGATACGCAGTATTTT
TRBD1,.,TRBV28,TRBJ2-7,CATTSGTGPYEQYF,TGTGCCACCACTTCGGGGACAGGGCCCTACGAGCAGTACTTC